This T cell receptor beta chain was sequenced in a study of T cell repertoires in cytomegalovirus infection. Study results and caveats: The ex vivo response was dominated by HLA-C-restricted CMV-specific TCR beta clonotypes.

TCRdb reanalysed the reads using MiXCR and keeps one entry per CDR3 protein. Of approximately 730,000 distinct CDR3 sequences listed, almost 30% were seen once; the top ten hold around 13%. Trimming at V came to 3 bases and at J to 4 bases, leaving 4 bases not matched to a gene. CDR1 is KGHDR, CDR2 SFDVKD, per germline. The CDR3 spans 15 residues. A word on this clonotype: Antigen unknown.

This clonotype originated in a human donor in good health (CMV status not recorded). Some clones in this sample may be carry-over from other donors' samples. The chain recombines TRBV24-1 with TRBJ2-1; 8 positions match TRBD2. Sequenced here: cultured CD8+ T cells from PBMCs, sampled from culture after CMV antigen stimulation. Written as DNA, the CDR3 is TGTGCCACCAGTGATCCGGGACTAGGTTACAATGAGCAGTTCTTC. Translating it yields CATSDPGLGYNEQFF.